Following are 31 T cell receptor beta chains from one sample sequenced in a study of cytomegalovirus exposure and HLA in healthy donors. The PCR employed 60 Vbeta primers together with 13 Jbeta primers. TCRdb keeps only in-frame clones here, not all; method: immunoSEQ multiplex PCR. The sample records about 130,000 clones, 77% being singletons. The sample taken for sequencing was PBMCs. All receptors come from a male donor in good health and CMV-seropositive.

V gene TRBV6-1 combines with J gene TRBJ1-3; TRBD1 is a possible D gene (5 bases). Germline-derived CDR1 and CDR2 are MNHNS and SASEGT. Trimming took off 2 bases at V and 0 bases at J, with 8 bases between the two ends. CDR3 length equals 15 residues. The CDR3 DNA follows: TGTGCCAGCAGTGAACACAGGATCTCTGGAAACACCATATATTTT. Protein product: CASSEHRISGNTIYF.

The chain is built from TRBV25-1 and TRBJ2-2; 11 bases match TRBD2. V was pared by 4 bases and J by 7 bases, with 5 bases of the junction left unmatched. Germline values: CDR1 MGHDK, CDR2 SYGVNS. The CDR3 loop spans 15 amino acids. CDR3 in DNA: TGTGCCAGCAGTGTTAGCGGGGGGGCCAACGGGGAGCTGTTTTTT. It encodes CASSVSGGANGELFF.

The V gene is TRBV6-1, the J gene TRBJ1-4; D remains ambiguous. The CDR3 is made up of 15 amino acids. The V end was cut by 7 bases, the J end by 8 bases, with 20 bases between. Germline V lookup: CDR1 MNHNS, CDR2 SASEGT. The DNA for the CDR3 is TGTGCCAGCACCCCGCTCGGCGGGAACGGCGAAAAACTGTTTTTT. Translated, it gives CASTPLGGNGEKLFF.

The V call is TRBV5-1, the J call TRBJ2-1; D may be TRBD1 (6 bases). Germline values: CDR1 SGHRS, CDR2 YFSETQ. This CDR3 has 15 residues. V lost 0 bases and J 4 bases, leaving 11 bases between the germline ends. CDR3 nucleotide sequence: TGCGCCAGCAGCTTGGTTGGGGGCCCATACAATGAGCAGTTCTTC. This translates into CASSLVGGPYNEQFF.

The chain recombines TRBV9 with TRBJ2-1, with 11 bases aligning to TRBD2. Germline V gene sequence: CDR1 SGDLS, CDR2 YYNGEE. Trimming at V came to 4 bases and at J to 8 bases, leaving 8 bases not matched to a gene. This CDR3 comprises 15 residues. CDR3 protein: CASSPIAGGKDEQFF. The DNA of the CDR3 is TGTGCCAGCAGCCCTATAGCGGGGGGGAAAGATGAGCAGTTCTTC.

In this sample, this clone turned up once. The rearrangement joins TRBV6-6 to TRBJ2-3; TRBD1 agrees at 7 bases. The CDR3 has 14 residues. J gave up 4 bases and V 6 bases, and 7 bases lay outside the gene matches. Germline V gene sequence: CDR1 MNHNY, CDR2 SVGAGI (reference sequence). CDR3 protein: CASSRDSGPDTQYF. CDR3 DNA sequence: TGTGCCAGCAGCCGGGACAGTGGGCCAGATACGCAGTATTTT.

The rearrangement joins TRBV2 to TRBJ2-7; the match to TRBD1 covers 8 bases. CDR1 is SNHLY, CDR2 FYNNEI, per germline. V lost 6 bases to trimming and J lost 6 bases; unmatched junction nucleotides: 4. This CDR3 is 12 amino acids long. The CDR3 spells CASRDRAAEQYF. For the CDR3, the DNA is TGTGCCAGCAGGGACAGGGCGGCCGAGCAGTACTTC.

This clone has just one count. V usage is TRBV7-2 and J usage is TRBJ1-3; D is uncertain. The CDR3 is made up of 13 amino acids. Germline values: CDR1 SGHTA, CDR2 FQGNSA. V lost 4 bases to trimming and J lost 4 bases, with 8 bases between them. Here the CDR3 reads CASSSDMGNTIYF. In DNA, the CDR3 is TGTGCCAGCAGCTCCGACATGGGAAACACCATATATTTT.

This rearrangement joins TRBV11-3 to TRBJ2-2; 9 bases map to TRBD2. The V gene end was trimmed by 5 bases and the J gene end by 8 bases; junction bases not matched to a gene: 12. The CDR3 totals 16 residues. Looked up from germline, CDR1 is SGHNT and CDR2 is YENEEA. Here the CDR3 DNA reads TGTGCCAGCAGCCTCTACCTAGCGGGGCGCCCGGGGGAGCTGTTTTTT. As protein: CASSLYLAGRPGELFF.

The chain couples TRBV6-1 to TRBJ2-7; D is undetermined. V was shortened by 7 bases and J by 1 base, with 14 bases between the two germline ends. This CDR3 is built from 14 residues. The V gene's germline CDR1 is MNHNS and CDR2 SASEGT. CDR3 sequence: CASTKVYRSYEQYF. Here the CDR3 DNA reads TGTGCCAGCACCAAAGTGTACAGATCCTACGAGCAGTACTTC.

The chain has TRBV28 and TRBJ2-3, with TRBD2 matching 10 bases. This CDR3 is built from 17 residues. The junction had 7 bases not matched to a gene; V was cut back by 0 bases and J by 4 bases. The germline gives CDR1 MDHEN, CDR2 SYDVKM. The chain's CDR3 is CASSLWSSGRAADTQYF. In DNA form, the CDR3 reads TGTGCCAGCAGTTTATGGTCGAGCGGGAGGGCGGCAGATACGCAGTATTTT.

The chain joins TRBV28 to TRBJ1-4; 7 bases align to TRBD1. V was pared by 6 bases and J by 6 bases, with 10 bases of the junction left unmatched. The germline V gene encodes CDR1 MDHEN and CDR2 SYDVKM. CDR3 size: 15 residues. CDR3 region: CASRPDRSGYEKLFF. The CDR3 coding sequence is TGTGCCAGCAGACCGGACAGGTCGGGGTATGAAAAACTGTTTTTT.

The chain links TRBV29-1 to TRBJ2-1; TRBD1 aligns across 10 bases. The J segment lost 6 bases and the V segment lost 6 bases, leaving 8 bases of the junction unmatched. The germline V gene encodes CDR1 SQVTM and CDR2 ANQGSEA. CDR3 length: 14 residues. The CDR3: CSVTTGGGSNEQFF. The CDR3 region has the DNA TGCAGCGTCACGACAGGGGGCGGATCCAATGAGCAGTTCTTC.

CDR3 residues: CASSAGGGDPNTGELFF. In DNA form, the CDR3 reads TGTGCCAGCAGCGCGGGGGGAGGGGACCCGAACACCGGGGAGCTGTTTTTT. The chain recombines TRBV5-4 with TRBJ2-2; TRBD2 agrees at 8 bases. V shed 4 bases and J 0 bases; nucleotides not matched to a gene: 8. The germline gives CDR1 SGHNT, CDR2 YYREEE (reference sequence). CDR3 length: 17 residues.

The DNA of the CDR3 is TGTGCCAGCAGCCCGTCAAGGGGTGAGACCCAGTACTTC. It yields the protein CASSPSRGETQYF. The chain combines TRBV7-2 with TRBJ2-5; tentative D call: TRBD1 (5 bases). V was pared by 5 bases and J by 5 bases, with 12 bases between. CDR1 and CDR2 from the germline V gene are SGHTA and FQGNSA. The CDR3 contains 13 residues.

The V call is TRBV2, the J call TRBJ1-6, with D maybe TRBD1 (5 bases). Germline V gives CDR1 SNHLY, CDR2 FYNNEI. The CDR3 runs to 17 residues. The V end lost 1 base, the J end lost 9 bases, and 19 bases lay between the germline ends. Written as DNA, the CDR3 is TGTGCCAGCAGTGAAGACCCTGGACCCAGGGTTAGTTCACCCCTCCACTTT. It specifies CASSEDPGPRVSSPLHF. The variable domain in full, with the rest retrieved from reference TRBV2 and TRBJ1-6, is EPEVTQTPSHQVTQMGQEVILRCVPISNHLYFYWYRQILGQKVEFLVSFYNNEISEKSEIFDDQFSVERPDGSNFTLKIRSTKLEDSAMYFCASSEDPGPRVSSPLHFGNGTRLTVT.

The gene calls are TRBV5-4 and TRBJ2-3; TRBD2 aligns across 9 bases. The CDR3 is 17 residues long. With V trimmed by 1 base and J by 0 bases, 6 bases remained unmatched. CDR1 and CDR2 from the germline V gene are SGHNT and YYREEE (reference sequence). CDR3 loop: CASSLFSGGTSTDTQYF. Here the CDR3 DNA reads TGTGCCAGCAGCTTGTTCAGCGGGGGGACCAGCACAGATACGCAGTATTTT.

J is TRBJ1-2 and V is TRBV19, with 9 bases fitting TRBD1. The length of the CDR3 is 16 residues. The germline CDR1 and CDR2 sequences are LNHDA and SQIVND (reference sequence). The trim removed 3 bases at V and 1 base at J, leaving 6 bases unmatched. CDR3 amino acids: CASSMGQGRNNYGYTF. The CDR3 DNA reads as TGTGCCAGTAGTATGGGACAGGGCCGAAATAACTATGGCTACACCTTC. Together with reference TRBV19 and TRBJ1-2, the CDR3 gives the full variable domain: DGGITQSPKYLFRKEGQNVTLSCEQNLNHDAMYWYRQDPGQGLRLIYYSQIVNDFQKGDIAEGYSVSREKKESFPLTVTSAQKNPTAFYLCASSMGQGRNNYGYTFGSGTRLTVV.

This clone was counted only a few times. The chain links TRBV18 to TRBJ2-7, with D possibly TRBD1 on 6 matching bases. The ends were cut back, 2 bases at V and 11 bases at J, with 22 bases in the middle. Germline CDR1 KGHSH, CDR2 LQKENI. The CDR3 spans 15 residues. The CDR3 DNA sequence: TGTGCCAGCTCACCATCGGCAGGGGCTTACTCCTGGGAGTACTTC. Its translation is CASSPSAGAYSWEYF.

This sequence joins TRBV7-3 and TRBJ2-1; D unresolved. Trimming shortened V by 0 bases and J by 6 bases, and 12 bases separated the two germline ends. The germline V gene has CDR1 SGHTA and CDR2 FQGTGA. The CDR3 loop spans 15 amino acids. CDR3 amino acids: CASSLTQTPLNEQFF. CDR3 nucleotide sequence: TGTGCCAGCAGCTTAACACAGACCCCTCTCAATGAGCAGTTCTTC.

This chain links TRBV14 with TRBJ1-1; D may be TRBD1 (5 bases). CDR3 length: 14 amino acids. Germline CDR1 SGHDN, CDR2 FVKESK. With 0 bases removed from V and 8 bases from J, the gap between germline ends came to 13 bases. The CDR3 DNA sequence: TGTGCCAGCAGCCAAGATCGGGGGAGAAGGGAAGCTTTCTTT. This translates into CASSQDRGRREAFF. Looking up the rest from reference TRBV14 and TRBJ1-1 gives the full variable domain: EAGVTQFPSHSVIEKGQTVTLRCDPISGHDNLYWYRRVMGKEIKFLLHFVKESKQDESGMPNNRFLAERTGGTYSTLKVQPAELEDSGVYFCASSQDRGRREAFFGQGTRLTVV.

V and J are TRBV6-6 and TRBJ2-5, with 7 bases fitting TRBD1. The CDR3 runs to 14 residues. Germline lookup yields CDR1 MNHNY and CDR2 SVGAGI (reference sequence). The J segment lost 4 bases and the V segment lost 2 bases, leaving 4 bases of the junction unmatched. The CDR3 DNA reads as TGTGCCAGCAGTTACAGACAGGGAGTAGAGACCCAGTACTTC. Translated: CASSYRQGVETQYF.

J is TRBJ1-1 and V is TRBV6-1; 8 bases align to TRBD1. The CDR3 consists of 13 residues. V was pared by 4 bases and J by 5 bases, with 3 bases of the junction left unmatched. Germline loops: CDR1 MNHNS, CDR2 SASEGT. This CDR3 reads CASSGTGMTEAFF. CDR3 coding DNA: TGTGCCAGCAGTGGGACAGGGATGACTGAAGCTTTCTTT.

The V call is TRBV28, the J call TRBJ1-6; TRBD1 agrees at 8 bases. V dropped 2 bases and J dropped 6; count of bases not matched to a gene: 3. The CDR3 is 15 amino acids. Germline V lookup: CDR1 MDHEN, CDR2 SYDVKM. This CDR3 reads CASSLPQGANSPLHF. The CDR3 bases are TGTGCCAGCAGTTTACCCCAGGGGGCTAATTCACCCCTCCACTTT.

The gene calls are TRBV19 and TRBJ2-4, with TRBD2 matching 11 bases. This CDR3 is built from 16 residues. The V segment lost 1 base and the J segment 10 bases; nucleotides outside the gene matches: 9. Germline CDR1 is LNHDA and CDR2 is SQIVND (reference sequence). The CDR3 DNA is TGTGCCAGTAGTATAGTTTCGATTAGCGGGGGGGCAATTCAGTACTTC. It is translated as CASSIVSISGGAIQYF.

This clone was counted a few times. The CDR3: CASSLVPGLAGGRVNEQFF. The CDR3 DNA reads TGTGCCAGCAGCTTAGTGCCCGGACTAGCGGGGGGGCGAGTCAATGAGCAGTTCTTC. The V and J genes are TRBV7-6 and TRBJ2-1, with TRBD2 matching over 15 bases. Germline CDR1 SGHVS, CDR2 FNYEAQ. The CDR3 loop spans 19 amino acids. Losses at the gene ends were 1 base for V and 6 bases for J; bases not matched to a gene: 10.

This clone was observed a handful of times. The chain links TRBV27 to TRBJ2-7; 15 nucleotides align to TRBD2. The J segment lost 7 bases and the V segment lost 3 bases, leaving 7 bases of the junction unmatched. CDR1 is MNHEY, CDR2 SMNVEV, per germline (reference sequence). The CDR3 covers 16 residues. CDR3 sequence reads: CASSFPGLAGGWEQYF. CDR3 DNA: TGTGCCAGCAGTTTCCCAGGACTAGCGGGAGGGTGGGAGCAGTACTTC.

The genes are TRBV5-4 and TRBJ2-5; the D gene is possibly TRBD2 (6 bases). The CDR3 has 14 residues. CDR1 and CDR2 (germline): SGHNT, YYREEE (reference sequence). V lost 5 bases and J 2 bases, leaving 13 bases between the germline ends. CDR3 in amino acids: CASSVGGWQETQYF. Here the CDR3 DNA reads TGTGCCAGCAGTGTGGGGGGTTGGCAAGAGACCCAGTACTTC.

Here the CDR3 reads CASSLQMNTEAFF. Written as DNA, the CDR3 is TGTGCCAGCAGCTTACAGATGAACACTGAAGCTTTCTTT. The chain is built from TRBV7-2 and TRBJ1-1; D is undetermined. Trimming left V 2 bases short and J 0 bases short, with 4 bases between. Germline V gene data show CDR1 as SGHTA and CDR2 as FQGNSA. This CDR3 has 13 amino acids.

For the CDR3, the DNA is TGCGCCAGCAGCTTGGGAGGGATCGGGGATACGCAGTATTTT. Its translation: CASSLGGIGDTQYF. The chain has TRBV5-1 and TRBJ2-3, with D possibly TRBD2 on 5 matching bases. Per germline, CDR1 SGHRS and CDR2 YFSETQ. The CDR3 extends over 14 amino acids. V was trimmed by 0 bases and J by 6 bases, leaving 11 bases between them.

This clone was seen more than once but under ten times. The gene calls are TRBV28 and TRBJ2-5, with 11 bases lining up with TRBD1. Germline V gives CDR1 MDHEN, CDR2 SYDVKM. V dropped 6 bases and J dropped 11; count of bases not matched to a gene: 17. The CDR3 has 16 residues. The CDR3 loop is CASRDTLGQGAGEQYF. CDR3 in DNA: TGTGCCAGCAGGGACACCCTTGGACAGGGGGCCGGAGAGCAGTACTTC.